This section outlines one TCR beta chain sequence together with its context. Its antigen is not known. Time point reported: cycle 4 day 1 (C4D1), after 5 to 7 weeks of nivolumab. Following autologous stem cell transplantation, relapse occurred in every patient, and exposure to brentuximab vedotin varied. Classification of best responses gave complete response, partial response or progressive disease. These data belong to a study of PD-1 blockade in classical Hodgkin lymphoma. This table comes from immunoSEQ multiplex PCR, and its TCRdb copy is limited to in-frame clones, with some not included. The sample holds tens of thousands of clones, 78% seen once. Study-level points and caveats: A reduction in baseline TCR diversity was reportedly seen in newly diagnosed patients relative to healthy donors. After ASCT, patients who started nivolumab under 1 year later were excluded. Lower baseline TCR diversity marked trial partial responders and progressors.

The source is a human donor with classical Hodgkin lymphoma. The sequenced sample was peripheral blood mononuclear cells (PBMCs), obtained before the fourth cycle of nivolumab.

CDR3 DNA sequence: TGCGCCAGCAGCCAAGATCCCTCCCACTTTTCAGCGGGCTCTCAAGAGACCCAGTACTTC. Protein: CASSQDPSHFSAGSQETQYF. The V call is TRBV4-1, the J call TRBJ2-5; maybe TRBD2 (6 bases). This CDR3 spans 20 amino acids. The V and J ends lost 0 bases and 2 bases respectively, with 25 bases between them. Germline V gives CDR1 MGHRA, CDR2 YSYEKL.